This T cell receptor beta chain originates from a study of OX40 agonist ivuxolimab in advanced cancers. Background on the study: A diagnosis of hepatocellular carcinoma, melanoma, renal cell or head and neck cancer was present in dose-escalation patients. General study results and limits: At 0.1 to 3.0 mg/kg and by week 6, clonal expansion occurred in CD4+ and CD8+ blood T cells.

V was shortened by 2 bases and J by 5 bases, with 22 bases between the two germline ends. Germline V gene sequence: CDR1 SEHNR, CDR2 FQNEAQ (reference sequence). This CDR3 has 18 residues. The protocol was immunoSEQ multiplex PCR, while the TCRdb copy is restricted to in-frame clones and leaves out a portion. The table includes about 120,000 clones, roughly nine tenths detected once. Blood sampling was done at baseline, cycle 4 day 1, and cycle 7 day 1. On this clone itself: Its target is unknown.

This TCR came from an adult with an advanced solid tumor such as melanoma, head and neck, liver or kidney cancer. The sample here was CD4+ or CD8+ T cells sorted from blood, taken in a trial of the OX40 agonist ivuxolimab. The chain employs TRBV7-9 and TRBJ2-1; D might be TRBD1 (6 bases). In nucleotides, the CDR3 is TGTGCCAGCAGCTTAAGATCGTTCGGGACAACGGGCGACAATGAGCAGTTCTTC. Translation: CASSLRSFGTTGDNEQFF. Using reference TRBV7-9 and TRBJ2-1 for the parts outside the CDR3, the full variable domain is DTGVSQNPRHKITKRGQNVTFRCDPISEHNRLYWYRQTLGQGPEFLTYFQNEAQLEKSRLLSDRFSAERPKGSFSTLEIQRTEQGDSAMYLCASSLRSFGTTGDNEQFFGPGTRLTVL.